The 25 T cell receptor beta chains reported below all come from one sample, sequenced in a study of blood T cell repertoires in COVID-19. Assay used: immunoSEQ multiplex PCR; TCRdb lists only in-frame clones, some missing. The repertoire holds about 220,000 clones, with 80% to 90% as singletons. Sample: PBMCs or T cells enriched from blood (not recorded which). These receptors came from a woman aged 18-30 years in a cohort exposed to, infected with or recovered from COVID-19 (not recorded which).

This clone has only a few counts. The CDR3 protein is CASKLGTHDNEKLFF. The CDR3 DNA follows: TGCGCCAGCAAGTTGGGGACTCACGATAATGAAAAACTGTTTTTT. This sequence joins TRBV5-1 and TRBJ1-4, with a possible D match to TRBD1 (5 bases). In germline, CDR1 is SGHRS, CDR2 YFSETQ. The length of the CDR3 is 15 residues. The germline V and J ends were trimmed by 6 bases and 4 bases, with 16 bases remaining between them.

The chain carries TRBV2 and TRBJ1-5; D perhaps matches TRBD1 (5 bases). CDR3 length: 14 amino acids. The germline V gene has CDR1 SNHLY and CDR2 FYNNEI. Trimming cost V 8 bases and J 2 bases, with 13 bases left between them. The CDR3 sequence is CASRPGLGNQPQHF. CDR3 coding DNA: TGTGCCAGCCGGCCAGGGTTGGGCAATCAGCCCCAGCATTTT.

DNA of the CDR3: TGTGCCAGCATCCGGGGACAGGGTAACTATGGCTACACCTTC. Amino acid sequence: CASIRGQGNYGYTF. The chain has TRBV6-5 and TRBJ1-2; 9 bases map to TRBD1. This CDR3 has 14 residues. Trimming removed 7 bases from V and 1 base from J; junction bases left unmatched: 4. Germline CDR1 is MNHEY and CDR2 is SVGAGI.

This chain connects TRBV10-1 to TRBJ2-1; the match to TRBD2 covers 15 bases. The CDR3 is 16 amino acids. Germline-derived CDR1 and CDR2 are WNHNN and SYGVQD (reference sequence). The ends lost 3 bases at V and 10 bases at J; junction bases unmatched: 7. The CDR3 coding sequence is TGCGCCAGCAGTGACCCGGGACTAGCGGGAGGATACGAGCAGTTCTTC. It codes for CASSDPGLAGGYEQFF.

This clone is a singleton in its sample. The chain uses TRBV7-9 and TRBJ1-2; 9 bases agree with TRBD1. Looked up from germline, CDR1 is SEHNR and CDR2 is FQNEAQ (reference sequence). The CDR3 runs 14 residues. V was clipped by 3 bases and J by 7 bases; unmatched bases: 6. The CDR3 sequence: CASSLGQGKSGYTF. The CDR3 DNA reads as TGTGCCAGCAGCTTGGGACAGGGTAAGAGTGGCTACACCTTC.

This chain uses TRBV6-5 with TRBJ1-4; D may be TRBD1 (5 bases). Looked up from germline, CDR1 is MNHEY and CDR2 is SVGAGI. V was shortened by 7 bases and J by 4 bases, with 10 bases between the two germline ends. The CDR3 runs to 13 residues. The CDR3 is CASTTTVNEKLFF. The DNA of the CDR3 is TGTGCCAGCACAACGACAGTTAATGAAAAACTGTTTTTT.

The gene calls are TRBV7-2 and TRBJ2-3, with TRBD2 matching 11 bases. This CDR3 has 16 amino acids. Trimming at V came to 7 bases and at J to 0 bases, leaving 6 bases not matched to a gene. Germline-derived CDR1 and CDR2 are SGHTA and FQGNSA. CDR3 region: CASNAGLAVSTDTQYF. The CDR3, as DNA: TGTGCCAGCAATGCGGGACTAGCGGTTAGCACAGATACGCAGTATTTT.

The rearrangement uses TRBV9 and TRBJ2-3; 7 nucleotides line up with TRBD2. V lost 0 bases and J lost 1; bases outside the gene matches: 23. Germline V gene lookup returns CDR1 SGDLS and CDR2 YYNGEE. The CDR3 length is 22 residues. The chain's CDR3 is CASSVVFTSVSHPPVGTDTQYF. The CDR3 DNA sequence: TGTGCCAGCAGCGTAGTTTTCACTAGCGTTTCCCATCCCCCTGTTGGCACAGATACGCAGTATTTT.

J is TRBJ1-1 and V is TRBV6-5; D unclear. The CDR3 runs to 15 residues. Trimming took off 6 bases at V and 3 bases at J, with 17 bases between the two ends. Germline assignment: CDR1 MNHEY and CDR2 SVGAGI. The CDR3 DNA sequence: TGTGCCAGCAGCGGGCCCCGGACTCTCTACACTGAAGCTTTCTTT. Amino acids: CASSGPRTLYTEAFF.

In this sample, this clone turned up a few times. V usage is TRBV7-2 and J usage is TRBJ1-2, with D perhaps TRBD1 (6 bases). The length of the CDR3 is 13 residues. Trimming removed 3 bases at V and 2 bases at J, with 7 bases between. Germline V lookup: CDR1 SGHTA, CDR2 FQGNSA. The CDR3 DNA sequence: TGTGCCAGCAGCTTTGACAGGAACTATGGCTACACCTTC. Its translation is CASSFDRNYGYTF.

The chain links TRBV4-1 to TRBJ1-1, with TRBD1 identical over 8 bases. From germline, CDR1 is MGHRA and CDR2 YSYEKL. V shed 1 base and J 1 base; nucleotides not matched to a gene: 5. CDR3 size: 16 residues. The CDR3 bases are TGCGCCAGCAGCCAAGTTGACAGGGGTTGGAACACTGAAGCTTTCTTT. It codes for CASSQVDRGWNTEAFF.

This clone was seen only a few times. The chain has TRBV10-3 and TRBJ2-3; TRBD2 matches 7 bases. V lost 10 bases, J lost 2 bases, and 15 bases stayed unmatched. The germline V gene encodes CDR1 ENHRY and CDR2 SYGVKD. The CDR3 runs 16 residues. CDR3: CATSTGWGGDTDTQYF. The DNA of the CDR3 is TGTGCCACCTCAACGGGATGGGGGGGGGACACAGATACGCAGTATTTT.

The J gene is TRBJ2-4, the V gene TRBV10-3, with D tentatively TRBD1 (6 bases). The CDR3 is made up of 18 amino acids. Germline V CDR1 and CDR2: ENHRY, SYGVKD. Trimming stripped 3 bases from V and 7 bases from J, with 25 bases between. The CDR3 protein is CAISDPDGKGTTRNIQYF. The CDR3 DNA follows: TGTGCCATCAGTGACCCGGACGGGAAGGGGACAACGCGGAACATTCAGTACTTC.

The chain recombines TRBV19 with TRBJ2-3; D gene unclear. Trimming pared 0 bases from V and 5 bases from J, leaving 18 bases between. Germline CDR1 and CDR2: LNHDA and SQIVND (reference sequence). This CDR3 region has 17 residues. The DNA for the CDR3 is TGTGCCAGTAGTATAGAACGAAGAGGCTCTTCCGGAGATACGCAGTATTTT. Protein sequence: CASSIERRGSSGDTQYF.

The CDR3 DNA sequence: TGTGCCAGCAGTTCCGGACAGGGTCTTGGAAATGAAAAACTGTTTTTT. Protein sequence: CASSSGQGLGNEKLFF. This chain links TRBV28 with TRBJ1-4; 8 bases match TRBD1. CDR3 length: 16 residues. Germline lookup yields CDR1 MDHEN and CDR2 SYDVKM. The trim removed 4 bases at V and 5 bases at J, leaving 9 bases unmatched. Based on the CDR3 plus reference TRBV28 and TRBJ1-4, the full variable domain is DVKVTQSSRYLVKRTGEKVFLECVQDMDHENMFWYRQDPGLGLRLIYFSYDVKMKEKGDIPEGYSVSREKKERFSLILESASTNQTSMYLCASSSGQGLGNEKLFFGSGTQLSVL.

The chain employs TRBV2 and TRBJ2-2; a weak D match, TRBD2 (7 bases). Trimming cost V 3 bases and J 6 bases, with 14 bases left between them. CDR1 is SNHLY and CDR2 is FYNNEI in the germline V gene. This CDR3 spans 15 amino acids. CDR3 DNA: TGTGCCAGCAGTGAGCAAGGGGGGGGAGCCGGGGAGCTGTTTTTT. Amino acid sequence: CASSEQGGGAGELFF.

The V call is TRBV6-5, the J call TRBJ2-7; D ambiguous. CDR3 length: 13 amino acids. Trimming shortened V by 4 bases and J by 2 bases, and 9 bases separated the two germline ends. Germline CDR1 MNHEY, CDR2 SVGAGI. The DNA of the CDR3 is TGTGCCAGCAGTTTCTTCGGAGCCTACGAGCAGTACTTC. This codes for CASSFFGAYEQYF.

The chain joins TRBV7-9 to TRBJ1-3, with D possibly TRBD1 on 6 matching bases. The germline CDR1 and CDR2 sequences are SEHNR and FQNEAQ (reference sequence). The CDR3 is made up of 14 amino acids. Trimming took off 10 bases at V and 0 bases at J, with 13 bases between the two ends. The CDR3 loop reads CATRRGRSGNTIYF. In nucleotides, the CDR3 is TGTGCCACCCGGCGGGGGCGCTCTGGAAACACCATATATTTT.

Only a few counts were recorded for this clone. The chain joins TRBV9 to TRBJ1-4; D is unresolved. The CDR3 covers 13 residues. V lost 4 bases and J lost 1, with 5 bases in between. CDR1 SGDLS and CDR2 YYNGEE come from the germline V gene. The CDR3 DNA reads TGTGCCAGCAGCCCCGTAACTAATGAAAAACTGTTTTTT. Its translation: CASSPVTNEKLFF.

In DNA, the CDR3 is TGTGCCAGCATCAACAGGGGCTCACCCCTCCACTTT. Translation gives CASINRGSPLHF. The chain recombines TRBV28 with TRBJ1-6; 7 bases are a match to TRBD1. V lost 7 bases and J lost 10; bases outside the gene matches: 4. Germline CDR1 MDHEN, CDR2 SYDVKM. The CDR3 consists of 12 residues.

The rearrangement links TRBV5-1 to TRBJ2-7, with TRBD1 identical over 10 bases. This CDR3 comprises 15 residues. CDR1 SGHRS and CDR2 YFSETQ come from the germline V gene. The ends lost 4 bases at V and 3 bases at J; junction bases unmatched: 7. The CDR3 DNA follows: TGCGCCAGCAGCAAGACAGGGGGCAATTTCTACGAGCAGTACTTC. Protein: CASSKTGGNFYEQYF.

This clone came up a few times. Other DNA sequences in the same sample also yield this CDR3. This rearrangement joins TRBV6-1 to TRBJ2-7; TRBD2 aligns across 9 bases. Losses at the gene ends were 3 bases for V and 2 bases for J; bases not matched to a gene: 2. The CDR3 is made up of 14 amino acids. Per germline, CDR1 MNHNS and CDR2 SASEGT. Written as DNA, the CDR3 is TGTGCCAGCAGTGAGTTAGCGGGGGCCTACGAGCAGTACTTC. Amino acid sequence: CASSELAGAYEQYF.

This chain uses TRBV4-1 with TRBJ2-5; 7 nucleotides agree with TRBD2. CDR1 and CDR2 (germline): MGHRA, YSYEKL. The CDR3 is 15 amino acids. V lost 1 base to trimming and J lost 4 bases; unmatched junction nucleotides: 6. The CDR3 DNA reads TGCGCCAGCAGCCAAGTTCAAGCGGGAAGAGAGACCCAGTACTTC. Amino acids: CASSQVQAGRETQYF.

The gene calls are TRBV7-2 and TRBJ1-4; 11 positions agree with TRBD1. Germline V gene data show CDR1 as SGHTA and CDR2 as FQGNSA. V dropped 5 bases and J dropped 6; count of bases not matched to a gene: 5. This CDR3 is built from 15 residues. The CDR3 bases are TGTGCCAGCAGCCCCCGGACAGGGGGCGATGAAAAACTGTTTTTT. Translation: CASSPRTGGDEKLFF. The whole variable domain, filled in from reference TRBV7-2 and TRBJ1-4, reads GAGVSQSPSNKVTEKGKDVELRCDPISGHTALYWYRQSLGQGLEFLIYFQGNSAPDKSGLPSDRFSAERTGGSVSTLTIQRTQQEDSAVYLCASSPRTGGDEKLFFGSGTQLSVL.

The rearrangement uses TRBV5-8 and TRBJ1-5; TRBD1 is a possible D gene (6 bases). V lost 4 bases and J lost 2, with 16 bases in between. This CDR3 is built from 16 residues. Germline CDR1 is SGHTS and CDR2 is YDEGEE. CDR3 sequence reads: CASSLNGGQGNQPQHF. CDR3 sequence (DNA): TGTGCCAGCAGCCTCAACGGGGGGCAGGGCAATCAGCCCCAGCATTTT.